The 22 T cell receptor beta chains below all came from one sample that was sequenced in a study of blood T cell repertoires in COVID-19. TCRdb keeps only in-frame clones here, not all; method: immunoSEQ multiplex PCR. The sample holds around 130,000 clones; approximately 80% are singletons and the top ten take about 12%. Source material: peripheral blood. All receptors come from a human donor in a cohort sampled during active COVID-19.

The rearrangement uses TRBV5-5 and TRBJ2-1, with 8 bases identical to TRBD1. Germline trimming cut 0 bases from V and 0 bases from J; bases unmatched to any gene: 8. The CDR3 consists of 18 residues. Germline V gene lookup returns CDR1 SGHKS and CDR2 YYEKEE (reference sequence). The CDR3 is CASSLGVTGGSSYNEQFF. CDR3 DNA sequence: TGTGCCAGCAGCTTGGGGGTAACAGGGGGAAGCTCCTACAATGAGCAGTTCTTC. The full variable domain, rest sourced from reference TRBV5-5 and TRBJ2-1, is DAGVTQSPTHLIKTRGQQVTLRCSPISGHKSVSWYQQVLGQGPQFIFQYYEKEERGRGNFPDRFSARQFPNYSSELNVNALLLGDSALYLCASSLGVTGGSSYNEQFFGPGTRLTVL.

The chain joins TRBV5-1 to TRBJ1-6; 9 nucleotides line up with TRBD1. The junction had 6 bases not matched to a gene; V was cut back by 10 bases and J by 10 bases. The germline V gene encodes CDR1 SGHRS and CDR2 YFSETQ. CDR3 length: 12 amino acids. CDR3 residues: CAGTGNSSPLHF. CDR3 sequence (DNA): TGCGCCGGGACAGGGAATTCGTCACCCCTCCACTTT.

This clone was picked up one time. The chain joins TRBV6-5 to TRBJ2-7; 7 bases align to TRBD2. The CDR3 runs to 13 residues. V shed 6 bases and J 3 bases; nucleotides not matched to a gene: 5. Germline loops: CDR1 MNHEY, CDR2 SVGAGI. CDR3 DNA sequence: TGTGCCAGCAGCCAAGCGGGAAGCTACGAGCAGTACTTC. Its protein is CASSQAGSYEQYF.

This sequence joins TRBV2 and TRBJ1-1, with 7 bases matching TRBD1. Trimming cost V 4 bases and J 8 bases; bases outside gene matches: 4. The CDR3 covers 12 residues. CDR1 is SNHLY, CDR2 FYNNEI, per germline. The CDR3: CASSVQGVEAFF. The CDR3, as DNA: TGTGCCAGCAGTGTCCAGGGGGTCGAAGCTTTCTTT.

J is TRBJ2-7 and V is TRBV18, with D perhaps matching TRBD1 (5 bases). Germline CDR1 reads KGHSH; CDR2 reads LQKENI. Trimming took off 2 bases at V and 7 bases at J, with 12 bases between the two ends. The CDR3 has 13 amino acids. The CDR3 DNA follows: TGTGCCAGCTCACCAGACAGCCCTTGGGAGCAGTACTTC. As protein: CASSPDSPWEQYF.

This chain's CDR3 is CASSLPTQETQYF. The CDR3 coding sequence is TGTGCCAGCAGTCTCCCAACCCAGGAGACCCAGTACTTC. This sequence joins TRBV6-6 and TRBJ2-5; the D is unclear. Germline V gene sequence: CDR1 MNHNY, CDR2 SVGAGI (reference sequence). The CDR3 sequence is 13 residues long. V lost 5 bases, J lost 5 bases, and 12 bases lay in between.

Turning to this clone: Additional DNA sequences in this sample encode the identical CDR3. The gene calls are TRBV7-2 and TRBJ1-3; D is undetermined. V was cut by 0 bases and J by 0 bases, with 6 bases left in between. CDR1 and CDR2 from the germline V gene are SGHTA and FQGNSA. This CDR3 is 15 amino acids long. CDR3 in DNA: TGTGCCAGCAGCTTAGCGGGAGGCTCTGGAAACACCATATATTTT. It yields the protein CASSLAGGSGNTIYF.

The V and J genes are TRBV6-1 and TRBJ2-3; TRBD1 aligns across 10 bases. The CDR3 covers 18 residues. V lost 1 base, J lost 2 bases, and 9 bases stayed unmatched. The germline CDR1 and CDR2 sequences are MNHNS and SASEGT. The CDR3 loop reads CASSEELDRGTHTDTQYF. CDR3 nucleotides: TGTGCCAGCAGTGAAGAATTGGACAGGGGGACACACACAGATACGCAGTATTTT.

This clone was seen only once. The gene calls are TRBV3-1 (or the pseudogene TRBV3-2) and TRBJ1-1, with 8 bases fitting TRBD1. CDR1 LGHDT and CDR2 YNNKEL come from the germline V gene (reference sequence). The ends lost 0 bases at V and 11 bases at J; junction bases unmatched: 5. The CDR3 has 13 amino acids. CDR3 nucleotides: TGTGCCAGCAGCCAAGATGGACAGGGAGGGGCTTTCTTT. Amino acids: CASSQDGQGGAFF.

This chain uses TRBV3-1 (or the pseudogene TRBV3-2) with TRBJ2-3; 9 bases match TRBD2. The V and J ends lost 1 base and 6 bases, in that order; junction bases with no gene match: 5. The CDR3 spans 15 residues. Per the germline V gene, CDR1 is LGHDT and CDR2 is YNNKEL (reference sequence). For the CDR3, the DNA is TGTGCCAGCAGCCAAGCGGCGGGGGGGGGTGATACGCAGTATTTT. Translating it yields CASSQAAGGGDTQYF.

The chain is built from TRBV29-1 and TRBJ1-1; TRBD1 aligns across 11 bases. Trimming took 6 bases from V and 7 from J; bases not matched to a gene: 7. There are 13 residues in the CDR3. Germline assignment: CDR1 SQVTM and CDR2 ANQGSEA. For the CDR3, the DNA is TGCAGCGTGAATGGACAGGGGGCCTATGAAGCTTTCTTT. Amino acids: CSVNGQGAYEAFF.

This clone was picked up one time. This chain uses TRBV7-2 with TRBJ1-1, with 7 bases aligning to TRBD1. In germline, CDR1 is SGHTA, CDR2 FQGNSA. V was pared by 7 bases and J by 3 bases, with 8 bases of the junction left unmatched. The CDR3 sequence is 14 residues long. In DNA, the CDR3 is TGTGCCAGCAAATCAAGAGACAGGGACACTGAAGCTTTCTTT. The encoded protein is CASKSRDRDTEAFF.

V and J are TRBV12-2 and TRBJ2-2; the table calls TRBD1, which could not be checked here. TRBV12-2 is given as a pseudogene. This CDR3 contains 13 residues. CDR3 sequence (DNA): TGTGCAAGTCGCTTAGATCGTACAGGTGAGCTGTTTTTT. This translates into CASRLDRTGELFF.

This chain links TRBV6-2 or TRBV6-3 with TRBJ1-5, with a possible D match to TRBD1 (5 bases). V lost 4 bases to trimming and J lost 6 bases, with 13 bases between them. The CDR3 runs to 14 residues. In germline, CDR1 is MNHEY, CDR2 SVGEGT. The CDR3 protein is CASSSSGSTQPQHF. CDR3 nucleotides: TGTGCCAGCAGTTCCTCAGGGAGTACTCAGCCCCAGCATTTT.

This chain connects TRBV28 to TRBJ1-6, with TRBD1 matching 7 bases. This CDR3 region has 15 residues. CDR1 MDHEN and CDR2 SYDVKM come from the germline V gene. After removal of 5 bases from V and 3 bases from J, the junction contained 4 bases not matched to a gene. CDR3 in amino acids: CASSGGQVYNSPLHF. The CDR3 bases are TGTGCCAGCAGTGGCGGACAGGTCTATAATTCACCCCTCCACTTT. Looking up the rest from reference TRBV28 and TRBJ1-6 gives the full variable domain: DVKVTQSSRYLVKRTGEKVFLECVQDMDHENMFWYRQDPGLGLRLIYFSYDVKMKEKGDIPEGYSVSREKKERFSLILESASTNQTSMYLCASSGGQVYNSPLHFGNGTRLTVT.

The chain joins TRBV5-4 to TRBJ2-3, with D possibly TRBD1 on 6 matching bases. CDR3 size: 16 residues. Germline V gene lookup returns CDR1 SGHNT and CDR2 YYREEE (reference sequence). Trimming left V 3 bases short and J 2 bases short, with 16 bases between. The CDR3 region has the DNA TGTGCCAGCAGCTCCACAGTGGGGGCCCCCACAGATACGCAGTATTTT. The encoded protein is CASSSTVGAPTDTQYF.

This clone was detected only a few times. This CDR3 reads CASRTNSYEQYF. The CDR3 bases are TGTGCCAGCAGGACAAACTCCTACGAGCAGTACTTC. The gene calls are TRBV2 and TRBJ2-7; D gene uncertain. Germline V CDR1 and CDR2: SNHLY, FYNNEI. The germline V and J ends were trimmed by 6 bases and 0 bases, with 6 bases remaining between them. The length of the CDR3 is 12 residues.

The J gene is TRBJ2-5, the V gene TRBV2; D might be TRBD1 (6 bases). Deletions cut 7 bases from V and 2 bases from J, with 17 bases between. The CDR3 is made up of 15 amino acids. Germline V lookup: CDR1 SNHLY, CDR2 FYNNEI. CDR3 residues: CASTEGGRVQETQYF. The DNA for the CDR3 is TGTGCCAGCACCGAAGGGGGACGGGTACAAGAGACCCAGTACTTC.

The gene calls are TRBV5-1 and TRBJ2-7, with 12 bases identical to TRBD2. V trimming: 3 bases; J trimming: 4 bases; junction bases outside the gene matches: 5. CDR1 SGHRS and CDR2 YFSETQ come from the germline V gene. The CDR3 is made up of 15 amino acids. In DNA, the CDR3 is TGCGCCAGCAGCTACACTAGCGGGGGGACATACGAGCAGTACTTC. It translates to CASSYTSGGTYEQYF.

This clone was seen only once. The J gene is TRBJ2-3, the V gene TRBV6-5, with TRBD2 matching 13 bases. Germline V gene lookup returns CDR1 MNHEY and CDR2 SVGAGI. Trimming removed 1 base from V and 3 bases from J; junction bases left unmatched: 1. The CDR3 is made up of 16 amino acids. The CDR3 coding sequence is TGTGCCAGCAGTTACTTGGGACTAGCGGGGACAGATACGCAGTATTTT. It encodes CASSYLGLAGTDTQYF.

The chain couples TRBV7-8 to TRBJ2-5, with a weak D call TRBD1 (6 bases). V dropped 1 base and J dropped 2 bases, with 11 bases sitting between them. CDR1 and CDR2 (germline): SGHVS, FQNEAQ. This CDR3 is 15 amino acids long. CDR3 region: CASSLGWGQQETQYF. The CDR3 nucleotides are TGTGCCAGCAGCTTAGGATGGGGGCAACAAGAGACCCAGTACTTC.

V usage is TRBV9 and J usage is TRBJ1-4, with TRBD1 identical over 7 bases. The germline V gene has CDR1 SGDLS and CDR2 YYNGEE. This CDR3 is 15 amino acids long. J gave up 4 bases and V 4 bases, and 7 bases lay outside the gene matches. Here the CDR3 reads CASSPWTGLNEKLFF. Written as DNA, the CDR3 is TGTGCCAGCAGCCCCTGGACAGGTCTTAATGAAAAACTGTTTTTT. The full variable domain, rest sourced from reference TRBV9 and TRBJ1-4, is DSGVTQTPKHLITATGQRVTLRCSPRSGDLSVYWYQQSLDQGLQFLIQYYNGEERAKGNILERFSAQQFPDLHSELNLSSLELGDSALYFCASSPWTGLNEKLFFGSGTQLSVL.